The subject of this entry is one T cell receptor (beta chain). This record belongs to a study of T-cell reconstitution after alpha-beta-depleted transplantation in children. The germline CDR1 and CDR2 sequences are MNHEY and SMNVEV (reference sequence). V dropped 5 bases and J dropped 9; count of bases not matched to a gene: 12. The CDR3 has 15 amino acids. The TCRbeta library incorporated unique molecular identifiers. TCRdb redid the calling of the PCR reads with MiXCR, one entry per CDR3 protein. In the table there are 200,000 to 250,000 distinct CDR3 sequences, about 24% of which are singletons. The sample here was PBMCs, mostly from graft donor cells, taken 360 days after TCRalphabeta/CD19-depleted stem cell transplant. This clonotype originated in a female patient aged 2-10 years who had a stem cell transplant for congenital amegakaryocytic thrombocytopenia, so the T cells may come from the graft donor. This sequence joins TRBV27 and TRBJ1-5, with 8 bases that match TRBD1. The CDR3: CASSKTGDSLRPQHF. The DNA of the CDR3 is TGTGCCAGCAGTAAGACAGGGGACAGCCTTCGGCCCCAGCATTTT.